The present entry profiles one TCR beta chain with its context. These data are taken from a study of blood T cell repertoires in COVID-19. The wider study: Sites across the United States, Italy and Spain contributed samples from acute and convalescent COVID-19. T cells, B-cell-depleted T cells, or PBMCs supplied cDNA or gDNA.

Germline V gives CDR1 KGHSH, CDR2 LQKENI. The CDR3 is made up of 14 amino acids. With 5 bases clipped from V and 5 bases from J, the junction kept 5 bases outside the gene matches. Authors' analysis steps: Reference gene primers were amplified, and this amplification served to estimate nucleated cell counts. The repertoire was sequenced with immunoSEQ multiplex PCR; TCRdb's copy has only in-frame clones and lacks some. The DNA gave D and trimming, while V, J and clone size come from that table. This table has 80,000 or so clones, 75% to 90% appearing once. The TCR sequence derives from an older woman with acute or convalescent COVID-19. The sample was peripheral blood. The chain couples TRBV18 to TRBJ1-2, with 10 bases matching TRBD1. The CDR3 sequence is CASSETGGAYGYTF. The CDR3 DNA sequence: TGTGCCAGCTCAGAGACAGGGGGCGCTTATGGCTACACCTTC.